The 22 T cell receptor beta chains in this list originate from one sample, sequenced in a study of blood T cell repertoires in COVID-19. Clones were read by immunoSEQ multiplex PCR, and TCRdb kept only the in-frame ones, dropping some. The table shows approximately 390,000 clones, with around nine tenths occurring only once. Sample: PBMCs or T cells enriched from blood (not recorded which). The source of these receptors is a woman aged 45-60 years who had recovered from COVID-19.

The chain has TRBV18 and TRBJ1-5; D not certain. Germline CDR1 and CDR2: KGHSH and LQKENI. V lost 2 bases, J lost 3 bases, and 8 bases lay in between. CDR3 length: 14 amino acids. The CDR3 here is CASSPTGINQPQHF. DNA for the CDR3: TGTGCCAGCTCACCAACGGGGATCAATCAGCCCCAGCATTTT. The full variable domain, in which reference TRBV18 and TRBJ1-5 provide the parts outside the CDR3, is NAGVMQNPRHLVRRRGQEARLRCSPMKGHSHVYWYRQLPEEGLKFMVYLQKENIIDESGMPKERFSAEFPKEGPSILRIQQVVRGDSAAYFCASSPTGINQPQHFGDGTRLSIL.

This chain connects TRBV12-3 or TRBV12-4 to TRBJ1-2; 9 nucleotides line up with TRBD1. CDR3 length: 13 residues. V lost 5 bases, J lost 7 bases, and 5 bases stayed unmatched. CDR3 in DNA: TGTGCCAGCAGTCCCGTACAGGGGGCTGGCTACACCTTC. It translates to CASSPVQGAGYTF.

The chain has TRBV29-1 and TRBJ2-1, with D perhaps TRBD2 (5 bases). Trimming shortened V by 0 bases and J by 6 bases, and 12 bases separated the two germline ends. The CDR3 has 14 residues. In germline, CDR1 is SQVTM, CDR2 ANQGSEA. The CDR3 sequence: CSVEDGPGSNEQFF. The CDR3 region has the DNA TGCAGCGTTGAAGATGGTCCGGGGTCCAATGAGCAGTTCTTC.

The rearrangement links TRBV9 to TRBJ1-3; 7 bases match TRBD1. Germline-derived CDR1 and CDR2 are SGDLS and YYNGEE. V lost 0 bases to trimming and J lost 0 bases; unmatched junction nucleotides: 0. The CDR3 covers 15 residues. CDR3 DNA sequence: TGTGCCAGCAGCGTAGGGGACAGCTCTGGAAACACCATATATTTT. Protein product: CASSVGDSSGNTIYF.

This clone occurred once. The gene calls are TRBV6-5 and TRBJ1-1; D possibly corresponds to TRBD1 (5 bases). Germline loops: CDR1 MNHEY, CDR2 SVGAGI. The length of the CDR3 is 13 residues. V lost 4 bases and J 6 bases, leaving 12 bases between the germline ends. CDR3 DNA sequence: TGTGCCAGCAGTTCGAAGGAGGGGTCTGAAGCTTTCTTT. This codes for CASSSKEGSEAFF.

The gene calls are TRBV2 and TRBJ1-4; 9 nucleotides align to TRBD1. The CDR3 length is 17 residues. J lost 3 bases, V lost 6 bases, and 11 bases had no gene match. CDR1 is SNHLY, CDR2 FYNNEI, per germline. DNA of the CDR3: TGTGCCAGCAGCACGGACAGGGGAACCGTTCCTAATGAAAAACTGTTTTTT. Translation: CASSTDRGTVPNEKLFF. Looking up the rest from reference TRBV2 and TRBJ1-4 gives the full variable domain: EPEVTQTPSHQVTQMGQEVILRCVPISNHLYFYWYRQILGQKVEFLVSFYNNEISEKSEIFDDQFSVERPDGSNFTLKIRSTKLEDSAMYFCASSTDRGTVPNEKLFFGSGTQLSVL.

The genes are TRBV7-9 and TRBJ1-1; no definite D call. Germline CDR1 reads SEHNR; CDR2 reads FQNEAQ (reference sequence). The V end was cut by 2 bases, the J end by 5 bases, with 9 bases between. CDR3 length: 13 residues. CDR3 sequence reads: CASSLPAGTEAFF. For the CDR3, the DNA is TGTGCCAGCAGCTTACCGGCCGGGACTGAAGCTTTCTTT.

V usage is TRBV7-3 and J usage is TRBJ2-3, with 8 bases aligning to TRBD2. The V segment lost 5 bases and the J segment 6 bases; nucleotides outside the gene matches: 10. Germline CDR1 reads SGHTA; CDR2 reads FQGTGA. The length of the CDR3 is 15 residues. As DNA, the CDR3 is TGTGCCAGCAGCCCGCGGGGGGCCCTCAGGGATACGCAGTATTTT. Its translation is CASSPRGALRDTQYF.

The chain uses TRBV5-4 and TRBJ2-5, with 8 bases identical to TRBD1. Looked up from germline, CDR1 is SGHNT and CDR2 is YYREEE (reference sequence). Losses at the gene ends were 0 bases for V and 5 bases for J; bases not matched to a gene: 6. The CDR3 is 15 amino acids. CDR3 coding DNA: TGTGCCAGCAGCTTGGGGGGCAGGGGGCAGGAGACCCAGTACTTC. Translated: CASSLGGRGQETQYF.

The chain combines TRBV5-1 with TRBJ2-7; perhaps TRBD1 as D (5 bases). The germline V and J ends were trimmed by 6 bases and 1 base, with 14 bases remaining between them. Germline CDR1 SGHRS, CDR2 YFSETQ. The CDR3 has 14 amino acids. Written as DNA, the CDR3 is TGCGCCAGCATGCAGGGCGTGTGGTCCTACGAGCAGTACTTC. Protein product: CASMQGVWSYEQYF.

The CDR3 region has the DNA TGTGCCAGCACCGACCCGACAGGGGGCTTTGGTAAGAACACTGAAGCTTTCTTT. Translated, it gives CASTDPTGGFGKNTEAFF. The genes are TRBV2 and TRBJ1-1; 10 bases fit TRBD1. V gave up 7 bases and J gave up 1 base; unmatched junction bases: 15. Germline CDR1 and CDR2: SNHLY and FYNNEI. CDR3 size: 18 residues.

The chain carries TRBV27 and TRBJ2-3; 8 positions agree with TRBD2. V shed 1 base and J 0 bases; nucleotides not matched to a gene: 3. CDR1 MNHEY and CDR2 SMNVEV come from the germline V gene (reference sequence). The CDR3 contains 16 residues. The CDR3 DNA reads TGTGCCAGCAGTTTATTTGCGGGGGGAAGCACAGATACGCAGTATTTT. It translates to CASSLFAGGSTDTQYF.

About this clone: Germline is not matched at one junction end, which may reflect a read error. The V and J genes are TRBV27 and TRBJ2-7; 9 bases are a match to TRBD1. The CDR3 totals 15 residues. Germline CDR1 reads MNHEY; CDR2 reads SMNVEV (reference sequence). In DNA, the CDR3 is TGTGCCAGCAGTGTATCCGGGACAGGGTTCTACGAGCAGTACTTC. This translates into CASSVSGTGFYEQYF.

The rearrangement links TRBV3-1 (or the pseudogene TRBV3-2) to TRBJ1-6; possible D gene TRBD1, 5 bases. Trimming took 1 base from V and 8 from J, leaving 12 bases between them. Germline assignment: CDR1 LGHDT and CDR2 YNNKEL (reference sequence). This CDR3 contains 15 residues. The CDR3 DNA sequence: TGTGCCAGCAGCCAAGTTGCTGGGGCTGATTCACCCCTCCACTTT. Protein product: CASSQVAGADSPLHF.

The chain combines TRBV25-1 with TRBJ2-7, with D possibly being TRBD2 (5 bases). The V gene lost 10 bases and the J gene lost 2 bases, with 15 bases spanning the gap. The V gene's germline CDR1 is MGHDK and CDR2 SYGVNS. The CDR3 runs 13 residues. In DNA form, the CDR3 reads TGTGCCACCCGCAGTGGAGGAACCTACGAGCAGTACTTC. Protein product: CATRSGGTYEQYF.

This chain connects TRBV19 to TRBJ1-1; no firm D call. V lost 5 bases and J 3 bases, leaving 10 bases between the germline ends. Germline CDR1 reads LNHDA; CDR2 reads SQIVND (reference sequence). The CDR3 covers 13 residues. The CDR3 coding sequence is TGTGCCAGTAGTCCCCCGGGATACACTGAAGCTTTCTTT. Its translation is CASSPPGYTEAFF.

The chain employs TRBV6-5 and TRBJ1-3; D is uncertain. The V and J ends lost 8 bases and 3 bases respectively, with 11 bases between them. Germline V gene lookup returns CDR1 MNHEY and CDR2 SVGAGI. The CDR3 is 13 residues long. The CDR3 DNA reads TGTGCCAGCGTGCGATATGGTGGAAACACCATATATTTT. Encoded protein: CASVRYGGNTIYF.

This clone was found a few times. The genes are TRBV3-1 (or the pseudogene TRBV3-2) and TRBJ2-2; D is possibly TRBD2 (6 bases). CDR3 length: 17 amino acids. Trimming left V 0 bases short and J 7 bases short, with 18 bases between. The V gene's germline CDR1 is LGHDT and CDR2 YNNKEL (reference sequence). The CDR3 DNA follows: TGTGCCAGCAGCCAAGAGGGACTCCGCCCGGGTAGCGGGGAGCTGTTTTTT. It translates to CASSQEGLRPGSGELFF.

The chain links TRBV6-5 to TRBJ2-7; the D gene is possibly TRBD2 (6 bases). The CDR3 is 13 amino acids. CDR1 is MNHEY and CDR2 is SVGAGI in the germline V gene. V was cut by 2 bases and J by 2 bases, with 7 bases left in between. In DNA form, the CDR3 reads TGTGCCAGCAGTTACCGGGAGACCTACGAGCAGTACTTC. Translating gives CASSYRETYEQYF.

The sample holds one count of this clone. The chain recombines TRBV29-1 with TRBJ1-2, with 8 bases that match TRBD1. CDR3 length: 14 amino acids. Germline-derived CDR1 and CDR2 are SQVTM and ANQGSEA. J was trimmed by 3 bases and V by 3 bases; bases with no gene match: 6. CDR3 DNA: TGCAGCGTTGAGGCGGGACAGGTCGACTATGGCTACACCTTC. Its translation is CSVEAGQVDYGYTF.

The chain joins TRBV5-6 to TRBJ2-7; 9 nucleotides align to TRBD1. This CDR3 region has 14 residues. Germline trimming cut 2 bases from V and 5 bases from J; bases unmatched to any gene: 5. CDR1 SGHDT and CDR2 YYEEEE come from the germline V gene. Written as DNA, the CDR3 is TGTGCCAGCAGCTTCAGGACAGGGGCCCACGAGCAGTACTTC. This codes for CASSFRTGAHEQYF.

The chain combines TRBV14 with TRBJ2-1; D remains ambiguous. CDR1 and CDR2 from the germline V gene are SGHDN and FVKESK. The CDR3 is 13 amino acids. V dropped 0 bases and J dropped 13 bases, with 13 bases sitting between them. This chain's CDR3 is CASSQDAAQVQFF. CDR3 bases: TGTGCCAGCAGCCAAGATGCAGCCCAGGTCCAGTTCTTC.